A single sample gave rise to the 8 T cell receptor beta chains below, sequenced in a study of shared clonotypes between healthy human individuals. Sequencing was performed with immunoSEQ multiplex PCR; in TCRdb, only in-frame clones are kept and a portion is missing. This sample carries 550,000 to 850,000 clones, about 74% of them seen once, and the ten largest clones take approximately 1.6%. Specimen: memory CD4+ T cells sorted from blood. Described subset: CD45RA-negative fraction. These receptors all stem from a woman in her twenties or thirties in good health.

Ten or more counts support this clone. This chain joins TRBV19 and TRBJ1-1; D possibly corresponds to TRBD1 (5 bases). V was cut by 5 bases and J by 0 bases, with 13 bases left in between. Germline V lookup: CDR1 LNHDA, CDR2 SQIVND (reference sequence). CDR3 length equals 15 residues. CDR3 in amino acids: CASSDGNRMNTEAFF. The CDR3 nucleotides read TGTGCCAGTAGTGATGGCAACAGGATGAACACTGAAGCTTTCTTT.

This clone came up many times. This chain joins TRBV18 and TRBJ2-2, with a tentative D call TRBD2 (6 bases). V lost 2 bases, J lost 4 bases, and 14 bases lay in between. The CDR3 totals 16 residues. Germline loops: CDR1 KGHSH, CDR2 LQKENI. DNA of the CDR3: TGTGCCAGCTCACCAACGGGACTGGGGGGCACCGGGGAGCTGTTTTTT. As protein: CASSPTGLGGTGELFF.

This clone appeared a few times. This chain connects TRBV28 to TRBJ1-2; D might be TRBD1 (5 bases). CDR3 length equals 17 residues. Germline CDR1 and CDR2: MDHEN and SYDVKM. V was shortened by 6 bases and J by 4 bases, with 24 bases between the two germline ends. The CDR3 spells CASSLILGTTTPYGYTF. CDR3 nucleotide sequence: TGTGCCAGCAGCCTGATCCTCGGGACTACGACCCCCTATGGCTACACCTTC.

The chain uses TRBV6-5 and TRBJ2-6; 7 bases agree with TRBD1. V lost 5 bases and J lost 2; bases outside the gene matches: 3. The CDR3 runs to 15 residues. The germline V gene encodes CDR1 MNHEY and CDR2 SVGAGI. CDR3 loop: CASSGQATGANVLTF. In nucleotides, the CDR3 is TGTGCCAGCAGTGGACAGGCGACTGGGGCCAACGTCCTGACTTTC.

This clone was recorded once. J is TRBJ2-4 and V is TRBV21-1; the table's D call of TRBD1 was not tested on the DNA. TRBV21-1 is designated a pseudogene. The length of the CDR3 is 19 residues. As DNA, the CDR3 is TGTGCCAGCATCCGAAGAGGCCCCGGGACAGGGATAGCCAAAAACATTCAGTACTTC. Translated: CASIRRGPGTGIAKNIQYF.

The chain has TRBV4-1 and TRBJ2-3; the match to TRBD2 covers 9 bases. Germline V gene sequence: CDR1 MGHRA, CDR2 YSYEKL. The V and J ends lost 4 bases and 6 bases, in that order; junction bases with no gene match: 2. This CDR3 comprises 13 residues. CDR3 in amino acids: CASSRLAVDTQYF. The CDR3 bases are TGCGCCAGCAGCCGACTAGCGGTCGATACGCAGTATTTT.

This clone has more than one count but fewer than ten. The chain combines TRBV30 with TRBJ1-1; TRBD1 is a possible D gene (5 bases). CDR3 length: 10 residues. Trimming removed 2 bases at V and 8 bases at J, with 6 bases between. CDR1 is GTSNPN, CDR2 SVGIG, per germline (reference sequence). CDR3 residues: CAWSNREAFF. In DNA, the CDR3 is TGTGCCTGGAGTAACAGGGAAGCTTTCTTT.

The rearrangement links TRBV5-4 to TRBJ2-7; 7 positions match TRBD1. This CDR3 is 13 amino acids long. Germline assignment: CDR1 SGHNT and CDR2 YYREEE (reference sequence). V was pared by 0 bases and J by 10 bases, with 7 bases of the junction left unmatched. CDR3 DNA: TGTGCCAGCAGCTTGGTCGACAGGGACAGTCAGTACTTC. This sequence encodes CASSLVDRDSQYF. Full variable domain (rest looked up from reference TRBV5-4 and TRBJ2-7): ETGVTQSPTHLIKTRGQQVTLRCSSQSGHNTVSWYQQALGQGPQFIFQYYREEENGRGNFPPRFSGLQFPNYSSELNVNALELDDSALYLCASSLVDRDSQYFGPGTRLTVT.